This T cell receptor beta chain emerged from a study of blood T cell repertoires in COVID-19. Whole-study context: From the United States, Italy and Spain came samples of acute and convalescent COVID-19. Sample material is recorded as cDNA or gDNA derived from T cells, B-cell-depleted T cells, or PBMCs.

V was pared by 5 bases and J by 3 bases, with 7 bases of the junction left unmatched. This CDR3 spans 15 amino acids. Germline V gives CDR1 ENHRY, CDR2 SYGVKD. Source study methods: Researchers report that nucleated cell counts were estimated from reference gene primer amplification. Some clones are missing from TCRdb's copy, which holds only in-frame ones; the method was immunoSEQ multiplex PCR. V, J and clone size were drawn from that table, and D and trimming were deduced from the DNA. The data show approximately 170,000 clones, with about 86% seen just once and 15% to 20% held by the top ten. Material: peripheral blood. This rearrangement joins TRBV10-3 to TRBJ2-4, with 7 bases fitting TRBD1. The TCR was taken from a woman older than 75 with acute or convalescent COVID-19. The DNA of the CDR3 is TGTGCCATCAGTCCAGACAGGGCGGGCAAAAACATTCAGTACTTC. This codes for CAISPDRAGKNIQYF.